The 13 T cell receptor beta chains given below trace back to one sample, sequenced in a study of cytotoxic CD8 clonotypes in ibrutinib-treated CLL. Using immunoSEQ multiplex PCR, the repertoire was profiled, and TCRdb retains in-frame clones only, with some absent. The sample gives some 28,000 clones, around 52% of which show up once; over 4.5% is in the top ten. The specimen was PBMCs, collected before ibrutinib treatment. These receptors were collected from a human donor with chronic lymphocytic leukemia.

The chain joins TRBV5-1 to TRBJ2-3; D is ambiguous. Trimming left V 4 bases short and J 3 bases short, with 12 bases between. CDR1 is SGHRS and CDR2 is YFSETQ in the germline V gene. CDR3 length equals 14 residues. CDR3 DNA sequence: TGCGCCAGCAGCCCATTGGCCTTGACAGATACGCAGTATTTT. Protein sequence: CASSPLALTDTQYF.

This clone is termed medium-sized (0.01 to 0.1%). V and J are TRBV18 and TRBJ2-1, with 8 bases that match TRBD2. Unmatched junction bases numbered 4, after V lost 3 bases and J lost 6 bases. The CDR3 is made up of 14 amino acids. Germline V gives CDR1 KGHSH, CDR2 LQKENI. As DNA, the CDR3 is TGTGCCAGCTCACCCGGCGGGAGGATCAATGAGCAGTTCTTC. It is translated as CASSPGGRINEQFF. The full variable domain, completed using reference TRBV18 and TRBJ2-1, is NAGVMQNPRHLVRRRGQEARLRCSPMKGHSHVYWYRQLPEEGLKFMVYLQKENIIDESGMPKERFSAEFPKEGPSILRIQQVVRGDSAAYFCASSPGGRINEQFFGPGTRLTVL.

The rearrangement uses TRBV5-1 and TRBJ2-7, with TRBD1 matching over 9 bases. Germline CDR1 and CDR2: SGHRS and YFSETQ. This CDR3 has 15 amino acids. The J segment lost 5 bases and the V segment lost 3 bases, leaving 9 bases of the junction unmatched. CDR3 coding DNA: TGCGCCAGCAGCTCCAGCAGAGACAGGGGGAACGAGCAGTACTTC. This gives the protein CASSSSRDRGNEQYF.

This clone is classed as medium-sized. The V gene is TRBV19, the J gene TRBJ2-7, with 8 positions matching TRBD1. V was clipped by 5 bases and J by 3 bases; unmatched bases: 0. CDR1 is LNHDA, CDR2 SQIVND, per germline (reference sequence). The CDR3 has 12 amino acids. CDR3 sequence (DNA): TGTGCCAGTAGTGGACAGGGCTACGAGCAGTACTTC. It translates to CASSGQGYEQYF.

The V gene is TRBV18, the J gene TRBJ2-1; D gene ambiguous. The V end lost 0 bases, the J end lost 7 bases, and 7 bases lay between the germline ends. The CDR3 sequence is 13 residues long. Germline V CDR1 and CDR2: KGHSH, LQKENI. In DNA, the CDR3 is TGTGCCAGCTCACCACCTCCGGAGAATGAGCAGTTCTTC. This encodes CASSPPPENEQFF.

This clone was seen just once. CDR3 sequence: CASSPTSGGLIEQFF. CDR3 bases: TGTGCCAGCAGCCCGACTAGTGGCGGGTTGATTGAGCAGTTCTTC. The rearrangement links TRBV6-5 to TRBJ2-1; D may be TRBD2 (6 bases). V was clipped by 6 bases and J by 9 bases, with 21 bases between them. The CDR3 contains 15 residues. Germline CDR1 MNHEY, CDR2 SVGAGI.

The rearrangement uses TRBV4-1 and TRBJ2-1; 9 positions match TRBD2. The CDR3 consists of 15 residues. V was pared by 3 bases and J by 1 base, with 1 base of the junction left unmatched. Germline assignment: CDR1 MGHRA and CDR2 YSYEKL. The CDR3 DNA follows: TGCGCCAGCAGCCACAGCGGGAGGTCCTACAATGAGCAGTTCTTC. Translating it yields CASSHSGRSYNEQFF.

This sequence joins TRBV7-3 and TRBJ2-7; D is perhaps TRBD2 (6 bases). The CDR3 is 13 amino acids. The germline V gene has CDR1 SGHTA and CDR2 FQGTGA. Trimming left V 1 base short and J 5 bases short, with 9 bases between. This CDR3 reads CASSLMRDHEQYF. CDR3 DNA: TGTGCCAGCAGCTTAATGCGGGACCACGAGCAGTACTTC.

The V and J genes are TRBV2 and TRBJ2-5; perhaps TRBD1 as D (5 bases). The CDR3 has 12 residues. V was cut by 6 bases and J by 7 bases, with 12 bases left in between. Germline-derived CDR1 and CDR2 are SNHLY and FYNNEI. CDR3 loop: CASRVAQGTQYF. The CDR3 coding sequence is TGTGCCAGCAGGGTGGCCCAGGGGACCCAGTACTTC.

The genes are TRBV2 and TRBJ2-1; D tentatively reads TRBD1 or TRBD2 (5 bases each). The CDR3 covers 14 residues. Trimming pared 6 bases from V and 4 bases from J, leaving 13 bases between. Germline V gene lookup returns CDR1 SNHLY and CDR2 FYNNEI. CDR3 region: CASRMVGTYNEQFF. The CDR3 DNA is TGTGCCAGCAGAATGGTAGGGACGTACAATGAGCAGTTCTTC.

The rearrangement uses TRBV9 and TRBJ2-2; 8 nucleotides agree with TRBD2. Germline values: CDR1 SGDLS, CDR2 YYNGEE. Germline trimming cut 4 bases from V and 5 bases from J; bases unmatched to any gene: 1. The CDR3 totals 13 residues. CDR3 loop: CASSTSGTGELFF. The CDR3 coding sequence is TGTGCCAGCAGCACTAGCGGAACCGGGGAGCTGTTTTTT.

The V gene is TRBV6-5, the J gene TRBJ2-5; tentatively, D is TRBD1 or TRBD2 (5 bases each). The CDR3 loop spans 13 amino acids. Germline CDR1 and CDR2: MNHEY and SVGAGI. Deletions cut 3 bases from V and 5 bases from J, with 10 bases between. The CDR3 loop is CASSYQGVETQYF. In DNA form, the CDR3 reads TGTGCCAGCAGTTATCAGGGAGTCGAGACCCAGTACTTC.

The J gene is TRBJ2-2, the V gene TRBV4-1; 13 positions agree with TRBD2. V trimming: 0 bases; J trimming: 0 bases; junction bases outside the gene matches: 4. Germline CDR1 MGHRA, CDR2 YSYEKL. This CDR3 spans 19 amino acids. The CDR3 sequence is CASSQERLAGGANTGELFF. The CDR3 nucleotides are TGCGCCAGCAGCCAAGAGCGACTAGCGGGGGGCGCGAACACCGGGGAGCTGTTTTTT.